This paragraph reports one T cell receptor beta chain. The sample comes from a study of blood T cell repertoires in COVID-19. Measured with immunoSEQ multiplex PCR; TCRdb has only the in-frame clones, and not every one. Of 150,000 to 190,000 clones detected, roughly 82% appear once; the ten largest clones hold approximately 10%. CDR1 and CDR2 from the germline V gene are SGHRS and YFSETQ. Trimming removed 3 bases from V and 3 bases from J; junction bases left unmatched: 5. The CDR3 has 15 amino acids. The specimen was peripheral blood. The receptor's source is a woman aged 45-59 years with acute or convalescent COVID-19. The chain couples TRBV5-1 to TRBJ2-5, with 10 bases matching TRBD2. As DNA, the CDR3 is TGCGCCAGCAGCTACGCCGGGACTAGCGAAGAGACCCAGTACTTC. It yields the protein CASSYAGTSEETQYF.